The next 8 T cell receptor beta chains were all read from a single sample in a study of CD8 T cells in Susac syndrome. After extraction with the RNeasy kit, roughly 0.45 to 1 ug of the RNA was reverse transcribed using random hexamers. TCRdb re-called the immunoSEQ multiplex PCR reads through MiXCR, storing one row per CDR3 protein. The sample lists about 60,000 distinct CDR3 sequences, roughly nine tenths seen once, with 0.15% to 0.25% in the top ten. Source material: CD8+ T cells from PBMCs. All receptors come from a human donor in good health.

The V call is TRBV7-9, the J call TRBJ2-2; TRBD1 aligns across 7 bases. The CDR3 spans 16 residues. Germline CDR1 is SEHNR and CDR2 is FQNEAQ (reference sequence). After removal of 3 bases from V and 0 bases from J, the junction contained 4 bases not matched to a gene. The CDR3 DNA is TGTGCCAGCAGCTTTACGGGACAGACGAACACCGGGGAGCTGTTTTTT. Translation gives CASSFTGQTNTGELFF.

The genes are TRBV7-9 and TRBJ2-3; the match to TRBD2 covers 10 bases. From germline, CDR1 is SEHNR and CDR2 FQNEAQ (reference sequence). CDR3 length: 14 residues. V was pared by 8 bases and J by 1 base, with 3 bases of the junction left unmatched. CDR3 region: CASAGTSGTDTQYF. CDR3 nucleotides: TGTGCCAGCGCCGGGACTAGCGGCACAGATACGCAGTATTTT.

V is TRBV7-9 and J is TRBJ2-5; no clear D gene. CDR3 length: 13 amino acids. Trimming took off 5 bases at V and 3 bases at J, with 10 bases between the two ends. The germline gives CDR1 SEHNR, CDR2 FQNEAQ (reference sequence). The DNA of the CDR3 is TGTGCCAGCAGCCTGTCAGAAGAAGAGACCCAGTACTTC. This encodes CASSLSEEETQYF.

The V call is TRBV4-3, the J call TRBJ2-1; 8 bases are a match to TRBD2. This CDR3 region has 14 residues. Germline trimming cut 5 bases from V and 6 bases from J; bases unmatched to any gene: 6. The germline gives CDR1 LGHNA, CDR2 YSLEER. Here the CDR3 reads CASSAGLVSNEQFF. The CDR3 region has the DNA TGCGCCAGCAGCGCGGGACTAGTGAGCAATGAGCAGTTCTTC.

This clonotype has a single count. The chain couples TRBV4-1 to TRBJ2-1, with D unclear. The germline gives CDR1 MGHRA, CDR2 YSYEKL. The CDR3 has 15 residues. Trimming cost V 1 base and J 3 bases, with 10 bases left between them. The DNA of the CDR3 is TGCGCCAGCAGCCAAGGACAACTTAACTACAATGAGCAGTTCTTC. This gives the protein CASSQGQLNYNEQFF.

This chain connects TRBV4-1 to TRBJ1-5; maybe TRBD1 (6 bases). Trimming left V 4 bases short and J 4 bases short, with 14 bases between. The CDR3 is 15 amino acids. The germline V gene encodes CDR1 MGHRA and CDR2 YSYEKL. The CDR3 DNA follows: TGCGCCAGCAGCCTCGGGACACCCGGGAATCAGCCCCAGCATTTT. Amino acids: CASSLGTPGNQPQHF.

The chain recombines TRBV5-1 with TRBJ1-1; possibly TRBD1 for D (5 bases). Germline values: CDR1 SGHRS, CDR2 YFSETQ. The ends were cut back, 7 bases at V and 2 bases at J, with 18 bases in the middle. CDR3 length: 15 amino acids. The CDR3 protein is CASGAMGTKNTEAFF. CDR3 in DNA: TGCGCCAGCGGGGCGATGGGGACGAAAAACACTGAAGCTTTCTTT. The full variable domain, with the rest looked up from reference TRBV5-1 and TRBJ1-1, is KAGVTQTPRYLIKTRGQQVTLSCSPISGHRSVSWYQQTPGQGLQFLFEYFSETQRNKGNFPGRFSGRQFSNSRSEMNVSTLELGDSALYLCASGAMGTKNTEAFFGQGTRLTVV.

The chain couples TRBV11-1 to TRBJ2-1; 7 bases are shared with TRBD1. V was pared by 1 base and J by 6 bases, with 6 bases of the junction left unmatched. This CDR3 region has 15 residues. Germline V CDR1 and CDR2: SGHAT, FQDESV (reference sequence). CDR3 loop: CASSLVGTVSNEQFF. The DNA for the CDR3 is TGTGCCAGCAGCTTAGTCGGGACAGTGAGCAATGAGCAGTTCTTC.